Below, 27 T cell receptor beta chains from the same sample are listed, as sequenced in a study of blood T cell repertoires in COVID-19. Repertoires were generated with immunoSEQ multiplex PCR, while TCRdb's copy carries only in-frame clones and drops some. Counted here are 200,000 to 250,000 clones, approximately 86% occurring once; the ten biggest clones make up around 1.6%. The sequenced sample consisted of PBMCs or T cells enriched from blood (not recorded which). These receptor sequences come from a woman in her 50s who had recovered from COVID-19.

The chain is built from TRBV10-2 and TRBJ1-2, with 7 positions matching TRBD1. This CDR3 is 13 amino acids long. V lost 6 bases and J lost 4; bases outside the gene matches: 5. Germline V gene data show CDR1 as WSHSY and CDR2 as SAAADI. The CDR3, as DNA: TGCGCCAGCAGCTCACAGGGGATCTATGGCTACACCTTC. It encodes CASSSQGIYGYTF.

V gene TRBV4-2 combines with J gene TRBJ1-6, with D tentatively TRBD1 (5 bases). There are 15 residues in the CDR3. The germline gives CDR1 LGHNA, CDR2 YNFKEQ. V lost 1 base, J lost 8 bases, and 12 bases lay in between. Here the CDR3 DNA reads TGTGCCAGCAGCCAAGGAGGCCAGGGATATTCACCCCTCCACTTT. This codes for CASSQGGQGYSPLHF.

The chain uses TRBV30 and TRBJ2-7; 11 bases are shared with TRBD1. This CDR3 comprises 14 residues. Germline trimming cut 2 bases from V and 2 bases from J; bases unmatched to any gene: 2. Germline V gives CDR1 GTSNPN, CDR2 SVGIG (reference sequence). CDR3 in DNA: TGTGCCTGGAGTTCGGGACAGGGGGCCTACGAGCAGTACTTC. This sequence encodes CAWSSGQGAYEQYF.

The chain employs TRBV5-6 and TRBJ1-1, with TRBD1 identical over 7 bases. The V and J ends lost 10 bases and 3 bases, in that order; junction bases with no gene match: 12. CDR3 size: 14 residues. Germline loops: CDR1 SGHDT, CDR2 YYEEEE. For the CDR3, the DNA is TGTGCCCTTATTACAGGGGAGTTTGACACTGAAGCTTTCTTT. Protein sequence: CALITGEFDTEAFF.

J is TRBJ1-1 and V is TRBV10-3, with D possibly TRBD1 on 5 matching bases. Trimming took off 10 bases at V and 5 bases at J, with 14 bases between the two ends. The CDR3 covers 12 residues. The germline gives CDR1 ENHRY, CDR2 SYGVKD. This CDR3 reads CATLTDDTEAFF. The CDR3 coding sequence is TGTGCCACCCTGACAGATGATACTGAAGCTTTCTTT.

V usage is TRBV27 and J usage is TRBJ1-2, with TRBD1 matching 8 bases. This CDR3 is 16 amino acids long. V trimming: 5 bases; J trimming: 6 bases; junction bases outside the gene matches: 14. From germline, CDR1 is MNHEY and CDR2 SMNVEV (reference sequence). The CDR3 loop is CASSTVGQEVIDGYTF. CDR3 sequence (DNA): TGTGCCAGCAGTACCGTGGGACAGGAGGTAATTGATGGCTACACCTTC.

The J gene is TRBJ2-7, the V gene TRBV18, with 7 nucleotides matching TRBD1. CDR3 length: 15 amino acids. V lost 0 bases to trimming and J lost 5 bases; unmatched junction nucleotides: 7. CDR1 is KGHSH and CDR2 is LQKENI in the germline V gene. Here the CDR3 DNA reads TGTGCCAGCTCACCACCGCCGACAGGGACACACGAGCAGTACTTC. Its protein is CASSPPPTGTHEQYF. Complete variable domain (other parts from reference TRBV18 and TRBJ2-7): NAGVMQNPRHLVRRRGQEARLRCSPMKGHSHVYWYRQLPEEGLKFMVYLQKENIIDESGMPKERFSAEFPKEGPSILRIQQVVRGDSAAYFCASSPPPTGTHEQYFGPGTRLTVT.

The chain combines TRBV14 with TRBJ2-3; 8 bases fit TRBD2. CDR3 length: 16 amino acids. The ends lost 0 bases at V and 4 bases at J; junction bases unmatched: 6. Germline V gives CDR1 SGHDN, CDR2 FVKESK. CDR3 bases: TGTGCCAGCAGCCAAGATAGGACTAGCCTTCCAGATACGCAGTATTTT. Translation: CASSQDRTSLPDTQYF.

The rearrangement links TRBV15 to TRBJ2-1, with 11 bases identical to TRBD2. Trimming at V came to 6 bases and at J to 9 bases, leaving 7 bases not matched to a gene. This CDR3 is 14 amino acids long. Germline V gene sequence: CDR1 LNHNV, CDR2 YYDKDF (reference sequence). This chain's CDR3 is CATRNLAGGSEQFF. CDR3 sequence (DNA): TGTGCCACCAGAAACCTAGCGGGAGGAAGTGAGCAGTTCTTC.

The chain links TRBV28 to TRBJ1-4, with D unresolved. This CDR3 is built from 14 residues. Per the germline V gene, CDR1 is MDHEN and CDR2 is SYDVKM. The V and J ends lost 3 bases and 0 bases respectively, with 5 bases between them. The CDR3 protein is CASSFRATNEKLFF. The CDR3 coding sequence is TGTGCCAGCAGTTTCCGGGCAACTAATGAAAAACTGTTTTTT.

This clone was counted a single time. The gene calls are TRBV7-2 and TRBJ2-2, with 13 bases matching TRBD2. The CDR3 is 15 amino acids. The germline CDR1 and CDR2 sequences are SGHTA and FQGNSA. V shed 5 bases, J shed 13 bases, and the junction held 10 bases outside the gene matches. The CDR3, as DNA: TGTGCCAGCAGCCCGGGACTAGCGGGAACCCAGGGGCTGTTTTTT. Protein product: CASSPGLAGTQGLFF.

The chain couples TRBV3-1 (or the pseudogene TRBV3-2) to TRBJ2-3; 11 bases line up with TRBD2. CDR1 LGHDT and CDR2 YNNKEL come from the germline V gene (reference sequence). This CDR3 has 16 amino acids. V lost 4 bases, J lost 0 bases, and 3 bases stayed unmatched. The CDR3 loop is CASSRRLAGSTDTQYF. CDR3 nucleotide sequence: TGTGCCAGCAGCCGCAGACTAGCGGGGAGCACAGATACGCAGTATTTT.

The chain combines TRBV7-3 with TRBJ2-1, with 10 bases identical to TRBD1. Per the germline V gene, CDR1 is SGHTA and CDR2 is FQGTGA. CDR3 size: 14 residues. V dropped 5 bases and J dropped 6; count of bases not matched to a gene: 4. CDR3 DNA: TGTGCCAGCAGCCCCGGGACAGGGGTCAATGAGCAGTTCTTC. The encoded protein is CASSPGTGVNEQFF.

The rearrangement joins TRBV9 to TRBJ1-5; no clear D. The CDR3 totals 13 residues. V shed 4 bases and J shed 4 bases, with 9 bases lying between them. Germline V gene sequence: CDR1 SGDLS, CDR2 YYNGEE. This CDR3 reads CASSPGGNQPQHF. The CDR3 DNA reads TGTGCCAGCAGCCCCGGAGGGAATCAGCCCCAGCATTTT.

The count of this clone is one. This chain links TRBV10-3 with TRBJ1-2; 8 bases map to TRBD1. The CDR3 extends over 13 amino acids. CDR1 and CDR2 (germline): ENHRY, SYGVKD. Trimming at V came to 6 bases and at J to 8 bases, leaving 8 bases not matched to a gene. The CDR3 nucleotides read TGTGCCATCAGGGCAGGGGGCGCGTTCGGCTACACCTTC. This sequence encodes CAIRAGGAFGYTF.

V usage is TRBV30 and J usage is TRBJ2-3, with 8 bases matching TRBD2. CDR1 GTSNPN and CDR2 SVGIG come from the germline V gene (reference sequence). V was clipped by 5 bases and J by 4 bases; unmatched bases: 11. The CDR3 runs 15 residues. The CDR3 bases are TGTGCCTGGGGAGGACGAAGCGGGAGCCCAGATACGCAGTATTTT. This codes for CAWGGRSGSPDTQYF.

The chain recombines TRBV27 with TRBJ1-5; 8 bases map to TRBD1. CDR1 is MNHEY and CDR2 is SMNVEV in the germline V gene (reference sequence). CDR3 length: 14 amino acids. V dropped 2 bases and J dropped 5; count of bases not matched to a gene: 2. The CDR3 spells CASSLGTGYQPQHF. The CDR3 DNA follows: TGTGCCAGCAGTTTAGGGACAGGATATCAGCCCCAGCATTTT.

The chain couples TRBV9 to TRBJ2-1, with TRBD2 identical over 8 bases. The CDR3 has 19 amino acids. The V gene's germline CDR1 is SGDLS and CDR2 YYNGEE. With V trimmed by 0 bases and J by 6 bases, 17 bases remained unmatched. Written as DNA, the CDR3 is TGTGCCAGCAGCGTAGCTAACGCTAGCGGGCGTCGACTTCTCAATGAGCAGTTCTTC. Translated: CASSVANASGRRLLNEQFF.

V gene TRBV5-8 combines with J gene TRBJ2-7; a possible D gene is TRBD1 (6 bases). The CDR3 has 14 amino acids. Germline values: CDR1 SGHTS, CDR2 YDEGEE. The V gene lost 4 bases and the J gene lost 1 base, with 12 bases spanning the gap. CDR3 sequence reads: CASSQDRPSYEQYF. The CDR3 DNA sequence: TGTGCCAGCAGCCAAGACAGGCCGTCCTACGAGCAGTACTTC.

The V call is TRBV28, the J call TRBJ2-4; 7 bases agree with TRBD1. The CDR3 sequence is 18 residues long. V lost 1 base and J lost 1; bases outside the gene matches: 10. The germline gives CDR1 MDHEN, CDR2 SYDVKM. CDR3 sequence (DNA): TGTGCCAGCAGTTTATTAATAGTAAGGGGGCTCGCCAAAAACATTCAGTACTTC. This sequence encodes CASSLLIVRGLAKNIQYF.

V gene TRBV4-3 combines with J gene TRBJ1-4; D is unclear. Trimming pared 0 bases from V and 1 base from J, leaving 6 bases between. Per germline, CDR1 LGHNA and CDR2 YSLEER. The CDR3 length is 15 residues. The CDR3, as DNA: TGCGCCAGCAGCCAAGATAGTTTAACTAATGAAAAACTGTTTTTT. This sequence encodes CASSQDSLTNEKLFF.

This chain joins TRBV7-8 and TRBJ2-7; 13 bases fit TRBD2. CDR3 length: 18 amino acids. Germline V gene sequence: CDR1 SGHVS, CDR2 FQNEAQ. V dropped 4 bases and J dropped 4; count of bases not matched to a gene: 13. The chain's CDR3 is CASSSNPRPGLAGYEQYF. Here the CDR3 DNA reads TGTGCCAGCAGCTCTAACCCTCGGCCGGGACTAGCGGGGTACGAGCAGTACTTC.

V is TRBV28 and J is TRBJ1-6, with D uncertain. This CDR3 has 12 amino acids. Deletions cut 1 base from V and 10 bases from J, with 5 bases between. Germline lookup yields CDR1 MDHEN and CDR2 SYDVKM. CDR3 sequence (DNA): TGTGCCAGCAGTTTATTGAGATCACCCCTCCACTTT. Its translation is CASSLLRSPLHF. The whole variable domain, filled in from reference TRBV28 and TRBJ1-6, reads DVKVTQSSRYLVKRTGEKVFLECVQDMDHENMFWYRQDPGLGLRLIYFSYDVKMKEKGDIPEGYSVSREKKERFSLILESASTNQTSMYLCASSLLRSPLHFGNGTRLTVT.

In this sample, this clone turned up once. The chain uses TRBV5-1 and TRBJ1-5; 8 positions match TRBD1. With V trimmed by 4 bases and J by 3 bases, 6 bases remained unmatched. Germline-derived CDR1 and CDR2 are SGHRS and YFSETQ. The CDR3 sequence is 15 residues long. CDR3 in amino acids: CASSPGDRPNQPQHF. CDR3 in DNA: TGCGCCAGCAGCCCCGGGGACAGGCCCAATCAGCCCCAGCATTTT.

This sequence joins TRBV5-6 and TRBJ2-3; 8 bases align to TRBD2. V gave up 3 bases and J gave up 0 bases; unmatched junction bases: 6. The CDR3 is 16 residues long. From germline, CDR1 is SGHDT and CDR2 YYEEEE. This CDR3 reads CASSWGGGTSTDTQYF. The CDR3 nucleotides are TGTGCCAGCAGCTGGGGCGGGGGGACTAGCACAGATACGCAGTATTTT.

V usage is TRBV5-1 and J usage is TRBJ2-3; 14 positions match TRBD2. Germline CDR1 and CDR2: SGHRS and YFSETQ. This CDR3 comprises 22 residues. Losses at the gene ends were 2 bases for V and 8 bases for J; bases not matched to a gene: 25. The CDR3 loop reads CASSFPRKNIPGLAGEGGTQYF. As DNA, the CDR3 is TGCGCCAGCAGCTTTCCGAGAAAGAATATACCGGGACTAGCGGGAGAAGGGGGTACGCAGTATTTT.

This chain connects TRBV2 to TRBJ1-5; 7 nucleotides line up with TRBD1. Trimming removed 6 bases from V and 6 bases from J; junction bases left unmatched: 8. The germline CDR1 and CDR2 sequences are SNHLY and FYNNEI. This CDR3 contains 14 residues. This CDR3 reads CASRGDSPGQPQHF. The CDR3 region has the DNA TGTGCCAGCAGAGGGGACAGCCCGGGTCAGCCCCAGCATTTT.